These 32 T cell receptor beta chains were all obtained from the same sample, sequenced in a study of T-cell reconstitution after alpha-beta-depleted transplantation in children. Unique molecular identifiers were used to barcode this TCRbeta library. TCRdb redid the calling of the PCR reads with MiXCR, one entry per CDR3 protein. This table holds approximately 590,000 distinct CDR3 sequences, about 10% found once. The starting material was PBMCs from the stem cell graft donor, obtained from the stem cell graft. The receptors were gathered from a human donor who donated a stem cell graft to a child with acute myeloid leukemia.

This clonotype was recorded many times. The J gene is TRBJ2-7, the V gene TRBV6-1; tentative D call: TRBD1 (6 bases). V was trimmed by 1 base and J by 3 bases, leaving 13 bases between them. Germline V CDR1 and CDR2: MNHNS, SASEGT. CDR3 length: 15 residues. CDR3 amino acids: CASSEERQAIYEQYF. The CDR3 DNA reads TGTGCCAGCAGTGAAGAGCGACAGGCCATCTACGAGCAGTACTTC.

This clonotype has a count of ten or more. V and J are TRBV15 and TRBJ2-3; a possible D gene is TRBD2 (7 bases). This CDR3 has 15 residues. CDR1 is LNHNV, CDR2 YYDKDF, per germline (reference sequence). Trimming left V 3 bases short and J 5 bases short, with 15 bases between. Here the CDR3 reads CATSSPRGGVDTQYF. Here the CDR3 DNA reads TGTGCCACCAGCAGTCCTAGGGGGGGGGTAGATACGCAGTATTTT.

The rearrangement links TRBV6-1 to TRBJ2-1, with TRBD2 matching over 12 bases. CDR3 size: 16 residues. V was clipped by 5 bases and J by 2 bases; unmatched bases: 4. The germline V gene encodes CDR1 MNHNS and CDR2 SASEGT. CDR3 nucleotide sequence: TGTGCCAGCAGTCGGACTAGCGGGAAGACCTACAATGAGCAGTTCTTC. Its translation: CASSRTSGKTYNEQFF.

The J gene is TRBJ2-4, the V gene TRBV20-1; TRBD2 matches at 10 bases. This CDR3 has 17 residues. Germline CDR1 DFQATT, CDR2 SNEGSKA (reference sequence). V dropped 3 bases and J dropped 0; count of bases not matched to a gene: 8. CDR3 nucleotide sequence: TGCAGTGCTAGGGGGAGCGGGAGGGGTCTAGCCAAAAACATTCAGTACTTC. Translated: CSARGSGRGLAKNIQYF.

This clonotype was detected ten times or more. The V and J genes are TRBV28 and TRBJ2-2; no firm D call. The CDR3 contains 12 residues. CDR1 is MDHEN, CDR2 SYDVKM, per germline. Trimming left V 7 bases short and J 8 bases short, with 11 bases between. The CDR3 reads CASNPRPGELFF. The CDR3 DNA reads TGTGCCAGCAACCCTCGCCCGGGGGAGCTGTTTTTT.

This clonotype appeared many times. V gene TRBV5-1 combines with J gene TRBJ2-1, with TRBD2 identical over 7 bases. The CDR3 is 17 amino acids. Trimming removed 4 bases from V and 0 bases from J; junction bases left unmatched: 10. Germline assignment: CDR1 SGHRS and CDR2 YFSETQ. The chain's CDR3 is CASSRGLAAYSYNEQFF. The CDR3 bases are TGCGCCAGCAGCCGGGGCCTAGCGGCTTACTCCTACAATGAGCAGTTCTTC.

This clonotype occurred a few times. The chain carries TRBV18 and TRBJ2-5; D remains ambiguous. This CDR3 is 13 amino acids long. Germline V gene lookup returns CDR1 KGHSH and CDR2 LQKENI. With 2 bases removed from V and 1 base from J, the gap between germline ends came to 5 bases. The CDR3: CASSPAPQETQYF. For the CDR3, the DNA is TGTGCCAGCTCACCAGCGCCCCAAGAGACCCAGTACTTC.

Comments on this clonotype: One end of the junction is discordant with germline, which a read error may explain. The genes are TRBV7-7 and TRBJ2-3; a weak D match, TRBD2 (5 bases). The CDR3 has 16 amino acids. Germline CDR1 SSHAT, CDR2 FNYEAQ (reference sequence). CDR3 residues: CASSRGLGTSTDTQYF. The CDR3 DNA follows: TGTGCTAGCAGCCGAGGACTGGGAACTAGCACAGATACGCAGTATTTT.

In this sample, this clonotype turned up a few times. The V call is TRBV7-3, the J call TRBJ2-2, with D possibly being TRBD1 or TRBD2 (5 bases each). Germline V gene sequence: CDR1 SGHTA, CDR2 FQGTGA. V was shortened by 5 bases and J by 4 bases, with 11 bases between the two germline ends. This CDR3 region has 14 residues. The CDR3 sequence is CASSGPGSTGELFF. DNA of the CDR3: TGTGCCAGCAGCGGACCAGGGAGCACCGGGGAGCTGTTTTTT.

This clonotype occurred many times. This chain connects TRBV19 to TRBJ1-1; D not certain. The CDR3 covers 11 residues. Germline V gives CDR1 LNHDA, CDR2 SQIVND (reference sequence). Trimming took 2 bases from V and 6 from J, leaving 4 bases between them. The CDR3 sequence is CASSIYAEAFF. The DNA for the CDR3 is TGTGCCAGTAGTATATACGCTGAAGCTTTCTTT. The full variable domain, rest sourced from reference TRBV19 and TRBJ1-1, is DGGITQSPKYLFRKEGQNVTLSCEQNLNHDAMYWYRQDPGQGLRLIYYSQIVNDFQKGDIAEGYSVSREKKESFPLTVTSAQKNPTAFYLCASSIYAEAFFGQGTRLTVV.

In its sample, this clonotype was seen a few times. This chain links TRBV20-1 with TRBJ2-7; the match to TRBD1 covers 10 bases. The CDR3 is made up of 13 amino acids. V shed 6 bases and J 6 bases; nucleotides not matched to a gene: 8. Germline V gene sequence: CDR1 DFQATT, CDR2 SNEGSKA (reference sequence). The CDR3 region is CSAPRDRGGEQYF. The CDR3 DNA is TGCAGTGCCCCCCGGGACAGGGGAGGCGAGCAGTACTTC.

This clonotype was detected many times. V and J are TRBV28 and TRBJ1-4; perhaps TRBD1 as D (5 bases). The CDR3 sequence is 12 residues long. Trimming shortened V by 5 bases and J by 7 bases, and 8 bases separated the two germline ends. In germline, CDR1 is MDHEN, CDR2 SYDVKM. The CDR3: CASSQGPEKLFF. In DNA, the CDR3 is TGTGCCAGCAGTCAGGGTCCTGAAAAACTGTTTTTT.

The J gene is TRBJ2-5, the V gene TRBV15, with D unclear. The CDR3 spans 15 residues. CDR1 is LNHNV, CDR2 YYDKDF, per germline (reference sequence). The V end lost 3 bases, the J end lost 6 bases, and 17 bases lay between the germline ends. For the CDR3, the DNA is TGTGCCACCAGCAGGCCGGAACAACCCTTTCAGACCCAGTACTTC. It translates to CATSRPEQPFQTQYF.

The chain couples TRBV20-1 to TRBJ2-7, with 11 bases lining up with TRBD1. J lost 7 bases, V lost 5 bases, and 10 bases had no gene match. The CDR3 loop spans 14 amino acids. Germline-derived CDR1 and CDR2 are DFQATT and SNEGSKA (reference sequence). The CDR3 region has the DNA TGCAGTGCTGTCCCGGGACAGGGGGTGGGAGAGCAGTACTTC. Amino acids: CSAVPGQGVGEQYF.

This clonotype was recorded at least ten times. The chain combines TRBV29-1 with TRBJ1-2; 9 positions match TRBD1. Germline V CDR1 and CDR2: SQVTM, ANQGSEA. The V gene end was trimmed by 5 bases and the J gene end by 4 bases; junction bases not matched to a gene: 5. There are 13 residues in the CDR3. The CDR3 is CSVKQGAGYGYTF. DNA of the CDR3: TGCAGCGTTAAACAGGGGGCCGGCTATGGCTACACCTTC.

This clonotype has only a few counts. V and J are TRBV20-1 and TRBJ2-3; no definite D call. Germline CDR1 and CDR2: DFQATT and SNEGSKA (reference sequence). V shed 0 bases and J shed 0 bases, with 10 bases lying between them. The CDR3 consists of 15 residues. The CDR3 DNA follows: TGCAGTGCTAGAGATTTGCGAACTAGCACAGATACGCAGTATTTT. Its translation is CSARDLRTSTDTQYF.

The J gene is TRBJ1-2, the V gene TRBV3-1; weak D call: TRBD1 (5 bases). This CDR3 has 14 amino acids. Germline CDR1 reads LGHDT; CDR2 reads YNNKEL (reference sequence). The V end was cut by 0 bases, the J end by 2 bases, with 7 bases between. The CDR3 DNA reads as TGTGCCAGCAGCCAAGAGCCAGGGAACTATGGCTACACCTTC. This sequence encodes CASSQEPGNYGYTF. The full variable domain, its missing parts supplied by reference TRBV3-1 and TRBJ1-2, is DTAVSQTPKYLVTQMGNDKSIKCEQNLGHDTMYWYKQDSKKFLKIMFSYNNKELIINETVPNRFSPKSPDKAHLNLHINSLELGDSAVYFCASSQEPGNYGYTFGSGTRLTVV.

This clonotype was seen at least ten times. CDR3: CASSLGGGGSEAFF. Here the CDR3 DNA reads TGTGCCAGCAGCTTAGGGGGCGGGGGCAGTGAAGCTTTCTTT. The chain uses TRBV7-2 and TRBJ1-1; D possibly corresponds to TRBD1 (6 bases). V lost 1 base, J lost 7 bases, and 13 bases lay in between. Germline V CDR1 and CDR2: SGHTA, FQGNSA. The CDR3 has 14 residues.

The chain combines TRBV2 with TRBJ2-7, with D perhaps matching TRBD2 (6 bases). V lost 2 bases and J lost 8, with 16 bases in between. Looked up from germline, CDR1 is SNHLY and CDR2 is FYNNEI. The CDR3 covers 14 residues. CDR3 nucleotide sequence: TGTGCCAGCAGTGAAACGGGAGTGTACGGCAAGCAGTACTTC. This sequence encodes CASSETGVYGKQYF.

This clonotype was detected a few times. CDR3 sequence: CSGDGQGHEQYF. The DNA for the CDR3 is TGCAGCGGCGATGGACAGGGGCACGAGCAGTACTTC. The rearrangement uses TRBV20-1 and TRBJ2-7; 9 nucleotides match TRBD1. The CDR3 consists of 12 residues. Germline CDR1 DFQATT, CDR2 SNEGSKA (reference sequence).

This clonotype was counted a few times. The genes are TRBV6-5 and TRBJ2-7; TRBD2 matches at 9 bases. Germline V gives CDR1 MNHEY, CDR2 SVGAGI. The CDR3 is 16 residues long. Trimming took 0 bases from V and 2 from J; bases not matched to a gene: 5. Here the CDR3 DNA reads TGTGCCAGCAGTTACTCGCAGGCTAGCGGGGCCTACGAGCAGTACTTC. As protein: CASSYSQASGAYEQYF.

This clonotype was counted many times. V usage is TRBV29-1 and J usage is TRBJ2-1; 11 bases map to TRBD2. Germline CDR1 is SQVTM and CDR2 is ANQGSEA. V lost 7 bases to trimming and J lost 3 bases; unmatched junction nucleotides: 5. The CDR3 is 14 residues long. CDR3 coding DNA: TGCAGCGCCGCGGGACTAGCGGACTACAATGAGCAGTTCTTC. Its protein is CSAAGLADYNEQFF.

CDR3 in DNA: TGTGCCAGCAGCCAAGAGGCTGGTGGGGAGACCCAGTACTTC. Its protein is CASSQEAGGETQYF. The chain is built from TRBV4-2 and TRBJ2-5; D not certain. The V end was cut by 0 bases, the J end by 5 bases, with 10 bases between. Germline values: CDR1 LGHNA, CDR2 YNFKEQ. The CDR3 is 14 residues long.

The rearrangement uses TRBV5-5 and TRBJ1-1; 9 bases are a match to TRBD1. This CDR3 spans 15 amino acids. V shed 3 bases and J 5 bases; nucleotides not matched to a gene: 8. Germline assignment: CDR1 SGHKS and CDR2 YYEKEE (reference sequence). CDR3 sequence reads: CASSSTGTGFTEAFF. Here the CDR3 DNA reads TGTGCCAGCAGCTCGACCGGGACAGGGTTTACTGAAGCTTTCTTT. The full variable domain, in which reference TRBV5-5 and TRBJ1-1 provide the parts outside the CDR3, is DAGVTQSPTHLIKTRGQQVTLRCSPISGHKSVSWYQQVLGQGPQFIFQYYEKEERGRGNFPDRFSARQFPNYSSELNVNALLLGDSALYLCASSSTGTGFTEAFFGQGTRLTVV.

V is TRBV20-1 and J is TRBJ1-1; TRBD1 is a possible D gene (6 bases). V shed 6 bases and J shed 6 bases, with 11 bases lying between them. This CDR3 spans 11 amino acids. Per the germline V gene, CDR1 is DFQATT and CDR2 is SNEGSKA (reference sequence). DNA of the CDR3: TGCAGTGCAGGGGGGCAGGCTGAAGCTTTCTTT. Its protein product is CSAGGQAEAFF.

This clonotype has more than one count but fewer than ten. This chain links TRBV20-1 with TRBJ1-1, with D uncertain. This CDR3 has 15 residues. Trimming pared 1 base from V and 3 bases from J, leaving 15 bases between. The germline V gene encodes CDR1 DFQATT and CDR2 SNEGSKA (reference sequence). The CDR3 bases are TGCAGTGCTAGAGGATCCTTATTAAAGGACACTGAAGCTTTCTTT. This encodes CSARGSLLKDTEAFF.

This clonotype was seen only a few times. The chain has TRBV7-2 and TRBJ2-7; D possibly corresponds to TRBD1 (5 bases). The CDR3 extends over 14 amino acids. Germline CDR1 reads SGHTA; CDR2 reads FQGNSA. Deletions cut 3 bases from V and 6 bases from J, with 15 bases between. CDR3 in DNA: TGTGCCAGCAGCTTTTTAACATCAGGGCGCGAGCAGTACTTC. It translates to CASSFLTSGREQYF.

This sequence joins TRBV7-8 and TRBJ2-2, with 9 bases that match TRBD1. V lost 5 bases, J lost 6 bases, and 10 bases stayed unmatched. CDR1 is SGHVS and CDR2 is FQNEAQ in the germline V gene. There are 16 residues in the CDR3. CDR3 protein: CASSTRQGGRPGELFF. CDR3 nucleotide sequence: TGTGCCAGCAGCACAAGACAGGGGGGTAGGCCCGGGGAGCTGTTTTTT.

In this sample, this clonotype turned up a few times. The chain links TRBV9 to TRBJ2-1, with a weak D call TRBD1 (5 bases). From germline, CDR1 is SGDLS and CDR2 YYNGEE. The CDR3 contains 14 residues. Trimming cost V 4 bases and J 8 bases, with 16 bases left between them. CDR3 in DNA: TGTGCCAGCAGCCCCCGGGCCAGGGCGGATGAGCAGTTCTTC. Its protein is CASSPRARADEQFF.

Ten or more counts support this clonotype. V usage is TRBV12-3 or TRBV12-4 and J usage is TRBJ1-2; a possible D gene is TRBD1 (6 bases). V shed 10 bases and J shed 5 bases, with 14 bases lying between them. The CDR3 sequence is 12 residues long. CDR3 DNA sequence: TGTGCCACGTCGACAGGACGATATGGCTACACCTTC. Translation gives CATSTGRYGYTF.

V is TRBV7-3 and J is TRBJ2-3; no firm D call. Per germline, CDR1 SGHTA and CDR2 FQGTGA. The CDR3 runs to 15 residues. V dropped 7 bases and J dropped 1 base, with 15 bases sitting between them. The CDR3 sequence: CASITPTDGTDTQYF. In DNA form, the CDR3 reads TGTGCCAGCATCACCCCAACAGACGGCACAGATACGCAGTATTTT.

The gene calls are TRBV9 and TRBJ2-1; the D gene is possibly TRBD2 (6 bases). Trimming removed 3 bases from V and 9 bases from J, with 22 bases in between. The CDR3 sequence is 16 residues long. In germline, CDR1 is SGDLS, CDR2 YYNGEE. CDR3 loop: CASSAMGGGLSVEQFF. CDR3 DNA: TGTGCCAGCAGCGCGATGGGGGGTGGGCTTTCGGTTGAGCAGTTCTTC.